The 31 T cell receptor beta chains below all came from one sample that was sequenced in a study of blood T cell repertoires in COVID-19. Method: immunoSEQ multiplex PCR; TCRdb's copy keeps in-frame clones and lacks some. The sample contains some 130,000 clones, 84% of which appear only once. The sequencing sample was made of peripheral blood. The receptors stem from a woman younger than 45 who had recovered from COVID-19.

CDR3 DNA sequence: TGTGCCAGCAGCAAGACAGGGGCGCCCGACGAGCAGTACTTC. This gives the protein CASSKTGAPDEQYF. The chain combines TRBV6-5 with TRBJ2-7, with TRBD1 matching 8 bases. CDR3 size: 14 residues. The V segment lost 6 bases and the J segment 5 bases; nucleotides outside the gene matches: 9. Germline V gene data show CDR1 as MNHEY and CDR2 as SVGAGI.

The J gene is TRBJ1-3, the V gene TRBV3-1 (or the pseudogene TRBV3-2); D not resolved. Germline V CDR1 and CDR2: LGHDT, YNNKEL (reference sequence). V lost 1 base, J lost 0 bases, and 13 bases lay in between. The CDR3 covers 17 residues. The CDR3 nucleotides read TGTGCCAGCAGCCAAGCTCTAGTCCAGAGCTCTGGAAACACCATATATTTT. It is translated as CASSQALVQSSGNTIYF.

CDR3 sequence reads: CASSPSLGVSYGYTF. The CDR3 DNA reads TGTGCCAGCAGCCCATCCCTAGGGGTGAGCTATGGCTACACCTTC. The genes are TRBV7-6 and TRBJ1-2, with a weak D call TRBD1 (5 bases). The CDR3 has 15 amino acids. The V gene's germline CDR1 is SGHVS and CDR2 FNYEAQ. The V gene lost 5 bases and the J gene lost 4 bases, with 17 bases spanning the gap.

The chain recombines TRBV7-2 with TRBJ2-7, with TRBD2 matching over 10 bases. The junction had 7 bases not matched to a gene; V was cut back by 4 bases and J by 4 bases. Germline values: CDR1 SGHTA, CDR2 FQGNSA. The CDR3 contains 15 residues. The CDR3 DNA sequence: TGTGCCAGCAGCTCCCCACTAGCGGGAACGTACGAGCAGTACTTC. Translated, it gives CASSSPLAGTYEQYF.

The V and J genes are TRBV27 and TRBJ2-3; D is possibly TRBD2 (6 bases). V was cut by 4 bases and J by 2 bases, with 10 bases left in between. The germline V gene has CDR1 MNHEY and CDR2 SMNVEV (reference sequence). CDR3 size: 14 residues. Written as DNA, the CDR3 is TGTGCCAGCAGTTCACCGGGAGACACAGATACGCAGTATTTT. As protein: CASSSPGDTDTQYF.

CDR3 region: CASSLRQDGYTF. CDR3 DNA: TGTGCCAGCAGCCTCCGACAGGATGGCTACACCTTC. The rearrangement uses TRBV3-1 (or the pseudogene TRBV3-2) and TRBJ1-2; possible D gene TRBD1, 6 bases. CDR1 is LGHDT, CDR2 YNNKEL, per germline (reference sequence). CDR3 length: 12 amino acids. V was cut by 4 bases and J by 6 bases, with 9 bases left in between.

The rearrangement links TRBV6-4 to TRBJ2-1; 12 bases are a match to TRBD2. J was trimmed by 8 bases and V by 3 bases; bases with no gene match: 2. The CDR3 spans 14 residues. Germline lookup yields CDR1 MRHNA and CDR2 SNTAGT. DNA for the CDR3: TGTGCCAGCAGTGAGACTAGCGGGGGCGATGAGCAGTTCTTC. Residues: CASSETSGGDEQFF.

V is TRBV6-2 or TRBV6-3 and J is TRBJ2-7, with 9 bases lining up with TRBD1. Per germline, CDR1 MNHEY and CDR2 SVGEGT. The J segment lost 2 bases and the V segment lost 2 bases, leaving 7 bases of the junction unmatched. This CDR3 spans 16 amino acids. Here the CDR3 reads CASSYAGTGRAYEQYF. CDR3 in DNA: TGTGCCAGCAGTTACGCGGGGACAGGGAGAGCCTACGAGCAGTACTTC.

The gene calls are TRBV9 and TRBJ1-6; a possible D gene is TRBD1 (6 bases). Germline CDR1 is SGDLS and CDR2 is YYNGEE. The CDR3 is 19 amino acids. Trimming took off 3 bases at V and 0 bases at J, with 19 bases between the two ends. The CDR3 reads CASSGISGTSRSYNSPLHF. CDR3 bases: TGTGCCAGCAGCGGAATATCCGGGACATCACGCTCCTATAATTCACCCCTCCACTTT.

The chain carries TRBV10-2 and TRBJ2-3, with D uncertain. This CDR3 is 14 amino acids long. Germline V lookup: CDR1 WSHSY, CDR2 SAAADI. The germline V and J ends were trimmed by 4 bases and 2 bases, with 10 bases remaining between them. The CDR3 here is CASSAQAITDTQYF. The CDR3 DNA is TGCGCCAGCAGTGCTCAAGCGATCACAGATACGCAGTATTTT.

The genes are TRBV6-2 or TRBV6-3 and TRBJ1-2; TRBD1 matches 9 bases. Unmatched junction bases numbered 8, after V lost 0 bases and J lost 6 bases. The CDR3 consists of 16 residues. Per germline, CDR1 MNHEY and CDR2 SVGEGT. CDR3 nucleotides: TGTGCCAGCAGTTACTCCCTCGGACAGGGGACCGATGGCTACACCTTC. Protein sequence: CASSYSLGQGTDGYTF.

V and J are TRBV24-1 and TRBJ2-3; 9 bases are a match to TRBD1. The CDR3 length is 16 residues. Trimming took 3 bases from V and 3 from J; bases not matched to a gene: 6. CDR1 is KGHDR and CDR2 is SFDVKD in the germline V gene. Written as DNA, the CDR3 is TGTGCCACCAGTGATAGGACAGGGGAGAGTACAGATACGCAGTATTTT. It yields the protein CATSDRTGESTDTQYF.

The CDR3, as DNA: TGTGCCAGCAAATTTGGACAGAACACCGGGGAGCTGTTTTTT. Residues: CASKFGQNTGELFF. The chain couples TRBV5-4 to TRBJ2-2, with D perhaps matching TRBD1 (5 bases). CDR1 SGHNT and CDR2 YYREEE come from the germline V gene (reference sequence). This CDR3 is built from 14 residues. V gave up 6 bases and J gave up 1 base, with 10 bases separating them. The entire variable domain, with the rest obtained from reference TRBV5-4 and TRBJ2-2, is as follows: ETGVTQSPTHLIKTRGQQVTLRCSSQSGHNTVSWYQQALGQGPQFIFQYYREEENGRGNFPPRFSGLQFPNYSSELNVNALELDDSALYLCASKFGQNTGELFFGEGSRLTVL.

This sequence joins TRBV6-4 and TRBJ1-1; no clear D gene. Germline assignment: CDR1 MRHNA and CDR2 SNTAGT. V shed 9 bases and J shed 10 bases, with 15 bases lying between them. The CDR3 runs to 11 residues. The CDR3 nucleotides read TGTGCCAGGGTGGTTGAGGGATCAGCTTTCTTT. This translates into CARVVEGSAFF.

This chain joins TRBV5-5 and TRBJ2-1, with 11 positions matching TRBD2. This CDR3 has 16 amino acids. Trimming took 0 bases from V and 4 from J; bases not matched to a gene: 3. Germline CDR1 SGHKS, CDR2 YYEKEE (reference sequence). CDR3 sequence (DNA): TGTGCCAGCAGCTTGGGATCTAGCGGGGGGTACAATGAGCAGTTCTTC. Amino acids: CASSLGSSGGYNEQFF.

This clone has just one count. The junction departs from the called germline gene at one end, perhaps through a read error. This chain's CDR3 is CASSLGPGRAHKLLDQETQYF. The CDR3 DNA follows: TGTGCTAGCAGCTTAGGCCCCGGGCGAGCCCATAAACTACTAGATCAAGAGACCCAGTACTTC. The chain recombines TRBV7-7 with TRBJ2-5, with D maybe TRBD2 (5 bases). The CDR3 length is 21 residues. Per the germline V gene, CDR1 is SSHAT and CDR2 is FNYEAQ (reference sequence).

The CDR3 DNA sequence: TGTGCCAGCAGTAAGGGGCAGGGCACTGAAGCTTTCTTT. It yields the protein CASSKGQGTEAFF. The chain combines TRBV12-3 or TRBV12-4 with TRBJ1-1, with D perhaps matching TRBD1 (5 bases). The ends were cut back, 5 bases at V and 4 bases at J, with 11 bases in the middle. There are 13 residues in the CDR3.

The rearrangement links TRBV10-2 to TRBJ1-6; the match to TRBD1 covers 7 bases. Trimming cost V 6 bases and J 8 bases; bases outside gene matches: 10. This CDR3 is 15 amino acids long. The germline gives CDR1 WSHSY, CDR2 SAAADI. The CDR3 loop is CASRSPDRADSPLHF. DNA of the CDR3: TGCGCCAGCAGATCCCCCGACAGGGCGGATTCACCCCTCCACTTT.

The rearrangement uses TRBV9 and TRBJ2-3, with D maybe TRBD2 (5 bases). CDR1 is SGDLS, CDR2 YYNGEE, per germline. The CDR3 is 15 residues long. Trimming cost V 2 bases and J 6 bases, with 16 bases left between them. CDR3 nucleotides: TGTGCCAGCAGCGTGGGAGCGGCCCCGGGGGATACGCAGTATTTT. Its translation: CASSVGAAPGDTQYF.

V gene TRBV27 combines with J gene TRBJ1-1, with 7 bases that match TRBD1. The V gene end was trimmed by 4 bases and the J gene end by 4 bases; junction bases not matched to a gene: 6. This CDR3 region has 14 residues. CDR1 is MNHEY, CDR2 SMNVEV, per germline (reference sequence). CDR3 DNA: TGTGCCAGCAGTTCCTTACAGGGGCTCACTGAAGCTTTCTTT. Its protein product is CASSSLQGLTEAFF.

This chain uses TRBV11-2 with TRBJ2-1, with D perhaps TRBD2 (7 bases). Germline V gene lookup returns CDR1 SGHAT and CDR2 FQNNGV. The germline V and J ends were trimmed by 5 bases and 10 bases, with 15 bases remaining between them. This CDR3 contains 13 residues. The chain's CDR3 is CASSLARGGEQFF. The CDR3 region has the DNA TGTGCCAGCAGCCTCGCGAGGGGGGGGGAGCAGTTCTTC. Based on the CDR3 plus reference TRBV11-2 and TRBJ2-1, the full variable domain is EAGVAQSPRYKIIEKRQSVAFWCNPISGHATLYWYQQILGQGPKLLIQFQNNGVVDDSQLPKDRFSAERLKGVDSTLKIQPAKLEDSAVYLCASSLARGGEQFFGPGTRLTVL.

The rearrangement links TRBV5-1 to TRBJ1-6; perhaps TRBD1 as D (6 bases). The CDR3 sequence is 17 residues long. Germline CDR1 SGHRS, CDR2 YFSETQ. Trimming pared 1 base from V and 7 bases from J, leaving 18 bases between. CDR3 nucleotides: TGCGCCAGCAGCTTGCAGATCCGGGACACCCTAAATTCACCCCTCCACTTT. This codes for CASSLQIRDTLNSPLHF.

The chain links TRBV5-1 to TRBJ1-5; D is possibly TRBD1 (6 bases). Germline V gene data show CDR1 as SGHRS and CDR2 as YFSETQ. CDR3 size: 16 residues. The V end was cut by 1 base, the J end by 2 bases, with 13 bases between. The CDR3 DNA reads TGCGCCAGCAGCTTGCTGCGGGGGCCTGGCAATCAGCCCCAGCATTTT. Its translation is CASSLLRGPGNQPQHF.

The chain joins TRBV7-6 to TRBJ2-1; 8 bases match TRBD1. Germline values: CDR1 SGHVS, CDR2 FNYEAQ. V shed 5 bases and J 14 bases; nucleotides not matched to a gene: 5. The CDR3 consists of 11 residues. The CDR3 DNA reads TGTGCCAGCAGCATGGACAGGGAGAAGTTCTTC. Translating gives CASSMDREKFF.

The V and J genes are TRBV9 and TRBJ1-6; maybe TRBD1 (5 bases). V was cut by 3 bases and J by 0 bases, with 7 bases left in between. The germline V gene has CDR1 SGDLS and CDR2 YYNGEE. The CDR3 is 15 residues long. The CDR3 DNA reads TGTGCCAGCAGCGGTAGGGGCTCCTATAATTCACCCCTCCACTTT. It codes for CASSGRGSYNSPLHF.

V usage is TRBV5-1 and J usage is TRBJ2-3, with D possibly being TRBD2 (5 bases). The CDR3 is 15 residues long. The V gene lost 4 bases and the J gene lost 3 bases, with 15 bases spanning the gap. Germline assignment: CDR1 SGHRS and CDR2 YFSETQ. DNA of the CDR3: TGCGCCAGCAGCCCCCGAGAGGGAAGGACAGATACGCAGTATTTT. Translated, it gives CASSPREGRTDTQYF.

The chain has TRBV9 and TRBJ2-2; 13 nucleotides align to TRBD2. Germline CDR1 and CDR2: SGDLS and YYNGEE. Trimming cost V 3 bases and J 4 bases; bases outside gene matches: 12. There are 19 residues in the CDR3. CDR3 DNA sequence: TGTGCCAGCAGCGGGATTGAGGGACTAGCGGGAAGGGGCACCGGGGAGCTGTTTTTT. It codes for CASSGIEGLAGRGTGELFF.

The V call is TRBV19, the J call TRBJ2-1, with 9 bases matching TRBD2. The CDR3 contains 14 residues. From germline, CDR1 is LNHDA and CDR2 SQIVND (reference sequence). Trimming removed 1 base from V and 6 bases from J; junction bases left unmatched: 1. The CDR3 DNA follows: TGTGCCAGTAGTATAGGGCGGGAGGGCAATGAGCAGTTCTTC. The encoded protein is CASSIGREGNEQFF.

The gene calls are TRBV4-2 and TRBJ1-1; D is unresolved. Germline assignment: CDR1 LGHNA and CDR2 YNFKEQ. This CDR3 region has 14 residues. The germline V and J ends were trimmed by 5 bases and 5 bases, with 15 bases remaining between them. CDR3 in DNA: TGTGCCAGCAGCTCGTTAGGTGCGACAACTGAAGCTTTCTTT. It is translated as CASSSLGATTEAFF.

About this clone itself: The junction shows a germline mismatch at one end, possibly a read error. The chain joins TRBV11-2 to TRBJ2-5, with TRBD2 matching over 13 bases. CDR1 SGHAT and CDR2 FQNNGV come from the germline V gene. CDR3 length: 14 residues. The CDR3 sequence: CASSLAGTSGVPDF. The CDR3 DNA reads TGTGCCAGCAGCTTAGCGGGGACTAGCGGGGTCCCCGACTTC.

The chain carries TRBV12-3 or TRBV12-4 and TRBJ1-2, with TRBD1 matching over 7 bases. V shed 7 bases and J 6 bases; nucleotides not matched to a gene: 8. CDR3 length equals 13 residues. CDR3 DNA: TGTGCCAGCACCGCGGACAGGATTGATGGCTACACCTTC. As protein: CASTADRIDGYTF.